The rows below give T cell receptor beta chains drawn from one sample of a study of technical replicates of blood from a handful of donors. The repertoire was sequenced with immunoSEQ multiplex PCR; TCRdb's copy has only in-frame clones and lacks some. The repertoire includes about 83,000 clones, just over 90% of them detected once, and about 0.27% sits in the top ten. Sequenced sample: T cells isolated from PBMCs. The receptors come from a human donor in good health. Both conserved end residues are part of each CDR3. Each record gives: V gene, D gene, clone size, J gene, CDR3 protein, CDR3 DNA. A D gene is named only where the DNA matches it firmly. Size values are once, few and many counts, or a class for expanded clones, and some rows have none.

V: TRBV7-3
D: .
size: .
J: TRBJ1-6
CDR3: CASSWGQGGINSPLHF
DNA: TGTGCCAGCAGCTGGGGGCAGGGTGGAATTAATTCACCCCTCCACTTT

V: TRBV7-3
D: TRBD1
size: .
J: TRBJ2-7
CDR3: CASSSPDRAVYEQYF
DNA: TGTGCCAGCAGCTCCCCCGACAGGGCCGTCTACGAGCAGTACTTC

V: TRBV6-5
D: TRBD1
size: .
J: TRBJ2-3
CDR3: CASSTGADTQYF
DNA: TGTGCCAGCAGTACAGGGGCAGATACGCAGTATTTT

V: TRBV12-1
D: .
size: .
J: TRBJ1-1
CDR3: CASSFGGVGQNTEAFF
DNA: TGTGCCAGCAGCTTTGGCGGGGTAGGACAGAACACTGAAGCTTTCTTT

V: TRBV4-2
D: .
size: .
J: TRBJ2-1
CDR3: CASSQGRKLYNEQFF
DNA: TGTGCCAGCAGCCAAGGGCGGAAGCTCTACAATGAGCAGTTCTTC

V: TRBV27
D: TRBD1
size: .
J: TRBJ2-7
CDR3: CASSLSLSTGGLYEQYF
DNA: TGTGCCAGCAGTTTATCTTTGTCGACAGGGGGATTGTATGAGCAGTACTTC

V: TRBV5-1
D: .
size: .
J: TRBJ2-5
CDR3: CASSLEGGETQYF
DNA: TGCGCCAGCAGCTTAGAGGGGGGGGAGACCCAGTACTTC

V: TRBV7-8
D: .
size: .
J: TRBJ2-5
CDR3: CASSLITDQETQYF
DNA: TGTGCCAGCAGCTTAATTACAGATCAAGAGACCCAGTACTTC

V: TRBV5-3
D: .
size: .
J: TRBJ1-3
CDR3: CASHGSGNTIYF
DNA: TGTGCCAGCCACGGCTCTGGAAACACCATATATTTT

V: TRBV11-2
D: TRBD2
size: .
J: TRBJ2-7
CDR3: CASSLDGGAGGQYF
DNA: TGTGCCAGCAGCTTAGATGGCGGGGCGGGAGGGCAGTACTTC

V: TRBV6-6
D: TRBD1
size: .
J: TRBJ1-1
CDR3: CASRTDRDTEAFF
DNA: TGTGCCAGCAGAACTGACAGGGACACTGAAGCTTTCTTT

V: TRBV7-9
D: .
size: .
J: TRBJ2-3
CDR3: CASSPRGGTDTQYF
DNA: TGTGCCAGCAGCCCCCGGGGTGGCACAGATACGCAGTATTTT

V: TRBV5-6
D: .
size: .
J: TRBJ1-1
CDR3: CASRYSPGVEAFF
DNA: TGTGCCAGCAGGTACAGCCCGGGGGTTGAAGCTTTCTTT

V: TRBV6-5
D: .
size: .
J: TRBJ2-2
CDR3: CASSYSGQGTGELFF
DNA: TGTGCCAGCAGTTACTCGGGTCAGGGCACCGGGGAGCTGTTTTTT

V: TRBV10-3
D: .
size: .
J: TRBJ2-3
CDR3: CAISSRDGTQYF
DNA: TGTGCCATCAGTTCTCGGGATGGTACGCAGTATTTT

V: TRBV9
D: .
size: once
J: TRBJ1-6
CDR3: CASGVGSYNSPLHF
DNA: TGTGCCTCCGGGGTGGGCTCCTATAATTCACCCCTCCACTTT

V: TRBV7-6
D: TRBD1
size: once
J: TRBJ2-7
CDR3: CASSLGGGTGVTYEQYF
DNA: TGTGCCAGCAGCTTAGGTGGGGGGACAGGGGTTACCTACGAGCAGTACTTC

V: TRBV15
D: .
size: .
J: TRBJ2-2
CDR3: CATSPTGDGELFF
DNA: TGTGCCACCAGCCCCACCGGGGACGGGGAGCTGTTTTTT

V: TRBV6-5
D: .
size: .
J: TRBJ1-1
CDR3: CASSYRGLAEAFF
DNA: TGTGCCAGCAGTTACCGGGGGTTGGCTGAAGCTTTCTTT

V: TRBV13
D: TRBD1
size: .
J: TRBJ2-3
CDR3: CASSYRQGRGTDTQYF
DNA: TGTGCCAGCAGCTACAGACAGGGGAGAGGCACAGATACGCAGTATTTT

V: TRBV7-9
D: .
size: .
J: TRBJ2-5
CDR3: CASSLSGAIQETQYF
DNA: TGTGCCAGCAGCTTAAGTGGGGCTATTCAAGAGACCCAGTACTTC

V: TRBV19
D: TRBD1
size: .
J: TRBJ1-1
CDR3: CASTTGDTEAFF
DNA: TGTGCCAGTACCACAGGGGACACTGAAGCTTTCTTT

V: TRBV28
D: .
size: .
J: TRBJ1-5
CDR3: CASTTNSNQPQHF
DNA: TGTGCCAGCACCACTAATAGCAATCAGCCCCAGCATTTT

V: TRBV4-1
D: TRBD2
size: .
J: TRBJ2-4
CDR3: CASSNGLAGARLAKNIQYF
DNA: TGCGCCAGCAGCAATGGACTAGCGGGAGCTCGACTAGCCAAAAACATTCAGTACTTC

V: TRBV6-4
D: .
size: .
J: TRBJ1-1
CDR3: CASSPGGGTEAFF
DNA: TGTGCCAGCAGTCCCGGGGGGGGTACTGAAGCTTTCTTT

V: TRBV6-4
D: .
size: .
J: TRBJ2-7
CDR3: CASSDLGQPTYEQYF
DNA: TGTGCCAGCAGTGACTTAGGACAACCTACCTACGAGCAGTACTTC

V: TRBV13
D: TRBD1
size: .
J: TRBJ2-5
CDR3: CASSRDRGFETQYF
DNA: TGTGCCAGCAGCCGGGACAGGGGTTTTGAGACCCAGTACTTC

V: TRBV9
D: TRBD2
size: .
J: TRBJ2-7
CDR3: CASSAGLAGVSEQYF
DNA: TGTGCCAGCAGCGCAGGACTAGCGGGAGTTTCCGAGCAGTACTTC

V: TRBV19
D: TRBD1
size: .
J: TRBJ2-3
CDR3: CASSIDAGTGVTDTQYF
DNA: TGTGCCAGTAGTATAGACGCAGGGACAGGGGTGACAGATACGCAGTATTTT

V: TRBV28
D: .
size: .
J: TRBJ1-1
CDR3: CASSPRDSIRPNTEAFF
DNA: TGTGCCAGCAGTCCCCGGGACTCAATCCGTCCGAACACTGAAGCTTTCTTT

V: TRBV19
D: .
size: .
J: TRBJ1-5
CDR3: CASSIPTGYLGSNQPQHF
DNA: TGTGCCAGTAGTATACCGACAGGATACCTCGGTAGCAATCAGCCCCAGCATTTT

V: TRBV2
D: .
size: .
J: TRBJ2-7
CDR3: CASSVRTERSYEQYF
DNA: TGTGCCAGCAGTGTACGGACAGAACGCTCCTACGAGCAGTACTTC

V: TRBV18
D: .
size: .
J: TRBJ1-4
CDR3: CASSPPGTGLGEKLFF
DNA: TGTGCCAGCTCACCACCGGGAACAGGGTTAGGCGAAAAACTGTTTTTT

V: TRBV2
D: .
size: .
J: TRBJ2-7
CDR3: CASSDLDRSSYEQYF
DNA: TGTGCCAGCAGTGACTTGGACAGAAGCTCCTACGAGCAGTACTTC

V: TRBV11-2
D: TRBD1
size: .
J: TRBJ1-4
CDR3: CASSPGQGAAEKLFF
DNA: TGTGCCAGCAGCCCAGGACAGGGGGCGGCTGAAAAACTGTTTTTT

V: TRBV7-6
D: TRBD2
size: .
J: TRBJ2-3
CDR3: CASSPRTGGGTDTQYF
DNA: TGTGCCAGCAGCCCACGGACGGGGGGAGGCACAGATACGCAGTATTTT

V: TRBV12-5
D: TRBD1
size: .
J: TRBJ1-1
CDR3: CASGLNRGGNTEAFF
DNA: TGTGCTAGTGGTTTGAACAGGGGGGGAAACACTGAAGCTTTCTTT

V: TRBV6-5
D: TRBD1
size: .
J: TRBJ2-7
CDR3: CASTPGQGVNEQYF
DNA: TGTGCCAGCACCCCGGGACAGGGTGTCAACGAGCAGTACTTC

V: TRBV5-4
D: TRBD1
size: once
J: TRBJ1-2
CDR3: CASITTPGQGVYGYTF
DNA: TGTGCCAGCATCACCACCCCGGGACAGGGTGTATATGGCTACACCTTC

V: TRBV11-2
D: .
size: .
J: TRBJ2-7
CDR3: CASSLGQARYEQYF
DNA: TGTGCCAGCAGCTTAGGACAGGCCCGCTACGAGCAGTACTTC

V: TRBV4-1
D: TRBD1
size: .
J: TRBJ2-7
CDR3: CASSQYPRTGGDYEQYF
DNA: TGCGCCAGCAGCCAATATCCTAGGACAGGGGGCGACTACGAGCAGTACTTC

V: TRBV5-1
D: .
size: .
J: TRBJ1-2
CDR3: CASSLGYSYGYTF
DNA: TGCGCCAGCAGCTTGGGGTACAGCTATGGCTACACCTTC